The 24 T cell receptor beta chains listed next were all sequenced from one sample in a study of blood T cell repertoires in COVID-19. Libraries were prepared by immunoSEQ multiplex PCR; TCRdb keeps only in-frame clonotypes and omits some of them. The table lists about 60,000 clones, about 85% of them singletons, with about a tenth in the top ten. Input material: peripheral blood. These receptors came from a human donor with acute or convalescent COVID-19. The donor label of this sample is uncertain.

The V gene is TRBV5-5, the J gene TRBJ2-6, with a weak D call TRBD1 (5 bases). Germline V gene data show CDR1 as SGHKS and CDR2 as YYEKEE (reference sequence). The CDR3 totals 18 residues. The V end lost 0 bases, the J end lost 2 bases, and 15 bases lay between the germline ends. The CDR3 region has the DNA TGTGCCAGCAGCTTGGGGCCCAGGGATGACACTGGGGCCAACGTCCTGACTTTC. Protein: CASSLGPRDDTGANVLTF.

V gene TRBV19 combines with J gene TRBJ2-1; 8 bases align to TRBD1. Germline V lookup: CDR1 LNHDA, CDR2 SQIVND (reference sequence). V was pared by 3 bases and J by 10 bases, with 11 bases of the junction left unmatched. The CDR3 runs 15 residues. CDR3 bases: TGTGCCAGTAGTATTAACAGGGGGGATGTTGGAGAGCAGTTCTTC. Translating it yields CASSINRGDVGEQFF.

The chain recombines TRBV18 with TRBJ2-2; D may be TRBD1 (5 bases). The V and J ends lost 4 bases and 2 bases respectively, with 11 bases between them. Germline values: CDR1 KGHSH, CDR2 LQKENI. This CDR3 is 15 amino acids long. CDR3 DNA sequence: TGTGCCAGCTCACGAGTCCAGGGTAACACCGGGGAGCTGTTTTTT. Amino acids: CASSRVQGNTGELFF.

The chain carries TRBV24-1 and TRBJ2-7; TRBD1 might be the D (5 bases). From germline, CDR1 is KGHDR and CDR2 SFDVKD. V lost 5 bases and J 6 bases, leaving 13 bases between the germline ends. There are 13 residues in the CDR3. The CDR3 sequence is CATSGTAGREQYF. Written as DNA, the CDR3 is TGTGCCACCAGTGGGACCGCAGGGCGCGAGCAGTACTTC.

The gene calls are TRBV19 and TRBJ1-4, with 9 bases lining up with TRBD1. J gave up 3 bases and V 5 bases, and 4 bases lay outside the gene matches. This CDR3 has 15 residues. From germline, CDR1 is LNHDA and CDR2 SQIVND (reference sequence). The CDR3 loop reads CASSSDRGANEKLFF. DNA for the CDR3: TGTGCCAGTAGTTCGGACAGGGGTGCTAATGAAAAACTGTTTTTT.

The J gene is TRBJ1-4, the V gene TRBV9; 12 bases are shared with TRBD1. Germline CDR1 is SGDLS and CDR2 is YYNGEE. The ends lost 4 bases at V and 5 bases at J; junction bases unmatched: 12. The CDR3 spans 18 residues. The CDR3 here is CASSPGTGGRRGNEKLFF. The CDR3 DNA follows: TGTGCCAGCAGCCCAGGGACAGGGGGCCGAAGGGGGAATGAAAAACTGTTTTTT.

J is TRBJ2-5 and V is TRBV4-1, with TRBD1 identical over 9 bases. Losses at the gene ends were 3 bases for V and 5 bases for J; bases not matched to a gene: 7. The germline CDR1 and CDR2 sequences are MGHRA and YSYEKL. The CDR3 runs to 15 residues. The CDR3 region has the DNA TGCGCCAGCAGCCAGGGACAGGGAGGTGTGGAGACCCAGTACTTC. This translates into CASSQGQGGVETQYF.

For this clone: One end of the junction varies from germline; a read error may be responsible. This rearrangement joins TRBV7-7 to TRBJ1-1; no firm D call. There are 13 residues in the CDR3. Germline V lookup: CDR1 SSHAT, CDR2 FNYEAQ (reference sequence). CDR3 nucleotide sequence: TGTGCTAGCAGCCCCCGGGTCGGAACTGAAGCTTTCTTT. Amino acids: CASSPRVGTEAFF.

The V and J genes are TRBV11-2 and TRBJ2-1, with 7 bases fitting TRBD2. Per germline, CDR1 SGHAT and CDR2 FQNNGV. Trimming removed 3 bases from V and 7 bases from J; junction bases left unmatched: 12. There are 16 residues in the CDR3. The CDR3 protein is CASSFTFGGNLNEQFF. In DNA, the CDR3 is TGTGCCAGCAGCTTTACTTTCGGGGGGAATTTGAATGAGCAGTTCTTC.

The chain uses TRBV11-1 and TRBJ2-1; 10 nucleotides align to TRBD2. The trim removed 5 bases at V and 7 bases at J, leaving 11 bases unmatched. The length of the CDR3 is 16 residues. CDR1 is SGHAT, CDR2 FQDESV, per germline (reference sequence). Here the CDR3 DNA reads TGTGCCAGCAGCCCTGTGGGACTAGCGAAAGAAAATGAGCAGTTCTTC. Encoded protein: CASSPVGLAKENEQFF.

The chain combines TRBV3-1 (or the pseudogene TRBV3-2) with TRBJ2-5, with unresolved D. Trimming left V 1 base short and J 5 bases short, with 5 bases between. In germline, CDR1 is LGHDT, CDR2 YNNKEL (reference sequence). The CDR3 consists of 12 residues. The CDR3 coding sequence is TGTGCCAGCAGCCAAGCGAGGGAGACCCAGTACTTC. Its protein is CASSQARETQYF.

This rearrangement joins TRBV6-5 to TRBJ1-2; 11 bases match TRBD1. The germline V gene encodes CDR1 MNHEY and CDR2 SVGAGI. The V segment lost 6 bases and the J segment 4 bases; nucleotides outside the gene matches: 7. The CDR3 is made up of 15 amino acids. For the CDR3, the DNA is TGTGCCAGCAGGGGACAGGGGGTCTGGCGCTATGGCTACACCTTC. It is translated as CASRGQGVWRYGYTF.

This rearrangement joins TRBV15 to TRBJ1-3; D not certain. Trimming took off 0 bases at V and 4 bases at J, with 10 bases between the two ends. In germline, CDR1 is LNHNV, CDR2 YYDKDF (reference sequence). This CDR3 is 15 amino acids long. CDR3 DNA sequence: TGTGCCACCAGCAGAGATCGGTTGCGCGGAAACACCATATATTTT. Translation gives CATSRDRLRGNTIYF.

This CDR3 is CASSLGGFVTDTQYF. DNA for the CDR3: TGTGCCAGCAGCTTGGGGGGATTCGTCACAGATACGCAGTATTTT. The chain carries TRBV11-3 and TRBJ2-3, with a possible D match to TRBD2 (6 bases). Germline loops: CDR1 SGHNT, CDR2 YENEEA. CDR3 length: 15 residues. Trimming stripped 3 bases from V and 2 bases from J, with 12 bases between.

V is TRBV28 and J is TRBJ1-2, with a weak D call TRBD1 (5 bases). V was clipped by 2 bases and J by 2 bases, with 12 bases between them. The germline CDR1 and CDR2 sequences are MDHEN and SYDVKM. This CDR3 has 15 amino acids. CDR3 in amino acids: CASSLRGGPNYGYTF. The CDR3 DNA is TGTGCCAGCAGTTTAAGGGGCGGACCCAACTATGGCTACACCTTC.

This sequence joins TRBV5-6 and TRBJ2-7; 9 bases are shared with TRBD1. Germline CDR1 is SGHDT and CDR2 is YYEEEE. This CDR3 comprises 16 residues. V lost 0 bases to trimming and J lost 0 bases; unmatched junction nucleotides: 4. The chain's CDR3 is CASSLETGGSSYEQYV. The DNA of the CDR3 is TGTGCCAGCAGCTTGGAGACAGGGGGAAGCTCCTACGAGCAGTACGTC.

The rearrangement links TRBV10-3 to TRBJ1-1; weak D call: TRBD1 (6 bases). In germline, CDR1 is ENHRY, CDR2 SYGVKD. Trimming stripped 1 base from V and 1 base from J, with 10 bases between. The CDR3 is 15 residues long. CDR3: CAISEFGGANTEAFF. In DNA, the CDR3 is TGTGCCATCAGTGAGTTTGGGGGCGCGAACACTGAAGCTTTCTTT.

The chain employs TRBV7-2 and TRBJ2-1; D is possibly TRBD2 (6 bases). V was shortened by 4 bases and J by 9 bases, with 13 bases between the two germline ends. CDR1 is SGHTA and CDR2 is FQGNSA in the germline V gene. The CDR3 extends over 13 amino acids. The CDR3: CASSSQFSGEQFF. CDR3 DNA sequence: TGTGCCAGCAGCTCGCAGTTTAGCGGTGAGCAGTTCTTC. Full variable domain (missing parts from reference TRBV7-2 and TRBJ2-1): GAGVSQSPSNKVTEKGKDVELRCDPISGHTALYWYRQSLGQGLEFLIYFQGNSAPDKSGLPSDRFSAERTGGSVSTLTIQRTQQEDSAVYLCASSSQFSGEQFFGPGTRLTVL.

V usage is TRBV10-3 and J usage is TRBJ2-3, with 10 bases aligning to TRBD2. Germline V gives CDR1 ENHRY, CDR2 SYGVKD. The CDR3 covers 16 residues. V shed 7 bases and J 2 bases; nucleotides not matched to a gene: 9. This CDR3 reads CAINPFTSGITDTQYF. The CDR3 DNA is TGTGCCATCAACCCGTTTACTAGCGGGATCACAGATACGCAGTATTTT.

The genes are TRBV5-1 and TRBJ2-3, with 9 bases that match TRBD2. The length of the CDR3 is 14 residues. Trimming took 4 bases from V and 6 from J; bases not matched to a gene: 6. Per germline, CDR1 SGHRS and CDR2 YFSETQ. Written as DNA, the CDR3 is TGCGCCAGCAGCACGGGACTAGCACCCGATACGCAGTATTTT. It translates to CASSTGLAPDTQYF.

The chain's CDR3 is CASSLRQADYGYTF. The CDR3 coding sequence is TGTGCCAGCAGCTTAAGGCAGGCCGACTATGGCTACACCTTC. This chain joins TRBV7-2 and TRBJ1-2; D remains ambiguous. The ends were cut back, 2 bases at V and 3 bases at J, with 10 bases in the middle. Germline V CDR1 and CDR2: SGHTA, FQGNSA. CDR3 size: 14 residues.

J is TRBJ2-7 and V is TRBV28; tentatively, D is TRBD2 (5 bases). The germline V gene encodes CDR1 MDHEN and CDR2 SYDVKM. V was trimmed by 6 bases and J by 5 bases, leaving 14 bases between them. This CDR3 is 13 amino acids long. In nucleotides, the CDR3 is TGTGCCAGCAGGGCACCCCGGGGTGACGAGCAGTACTTC. Amino acids: CASRAPRGDEQYF. The variable domain in full, with the rest retrieved from reference TRBV28 and TRBJ2-7, is DVKVTQSSRYLVKRTGEKVFLECVQDMDHENMFWYRQDPGLGLRLIYFSYDVKMKEKGDIPEGYSVSREKKERFSLILESASTNQTSMYLCASRAPRGDEQYFGPGTRLTVT.

The chain carries TRBV11-1 and TRBJ2-1, with 8 bases lining up with TRBD2. This CDR3 region has 16 residues. Trimming at V came to 5 bases and at J to 8 bases, leaving 14 bases not matched to a gene. Per germline, CDR1 SGHAT and CDR2 FQDESV (reference sequence). CDR3 nucleotide sequence: TGTGCCAGCAGCCAAAGCAGACTAGCGCCGAATTATGAGCAGTTCTTC. Protein: CASSQSRLAPNYEQFF.

The CDR3 is CASSDDRLGDSYNSPLHF. The CDR3 DNA reads as TGTGCCAGCAGTGATGACAGGCTGGGCGACTCCTATAATTCACCCCTCCACTTT. The V and J genes are TRBV6-1 and TRBJ1-6, with D possibly being TRBD1 (6 bases). The CDR3 is 18 residues long. The V gene lost 3 bases and the J gene lost 0 bases, with 15 bases spanning the gap. Germline loops: CDR1 MNHNS, CDR2 SASEGT.